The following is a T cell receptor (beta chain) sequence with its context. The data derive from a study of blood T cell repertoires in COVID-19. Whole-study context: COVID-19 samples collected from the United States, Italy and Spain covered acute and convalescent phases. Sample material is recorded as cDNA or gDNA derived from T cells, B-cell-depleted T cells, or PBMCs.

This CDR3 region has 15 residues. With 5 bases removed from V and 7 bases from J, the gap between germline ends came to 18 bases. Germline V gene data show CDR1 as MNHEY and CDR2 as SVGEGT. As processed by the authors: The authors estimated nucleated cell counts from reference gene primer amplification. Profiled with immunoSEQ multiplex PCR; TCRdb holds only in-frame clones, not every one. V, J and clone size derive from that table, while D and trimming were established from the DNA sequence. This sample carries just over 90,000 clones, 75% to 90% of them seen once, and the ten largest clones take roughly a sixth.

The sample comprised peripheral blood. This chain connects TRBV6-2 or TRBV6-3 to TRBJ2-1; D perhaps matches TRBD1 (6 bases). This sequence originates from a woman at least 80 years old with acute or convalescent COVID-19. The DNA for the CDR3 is TGTGCCAGCAGTCGCGCCGGGACACAGTGGAATGAGCAGTTCTTC. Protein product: CASSRAGTQWNEQFF.